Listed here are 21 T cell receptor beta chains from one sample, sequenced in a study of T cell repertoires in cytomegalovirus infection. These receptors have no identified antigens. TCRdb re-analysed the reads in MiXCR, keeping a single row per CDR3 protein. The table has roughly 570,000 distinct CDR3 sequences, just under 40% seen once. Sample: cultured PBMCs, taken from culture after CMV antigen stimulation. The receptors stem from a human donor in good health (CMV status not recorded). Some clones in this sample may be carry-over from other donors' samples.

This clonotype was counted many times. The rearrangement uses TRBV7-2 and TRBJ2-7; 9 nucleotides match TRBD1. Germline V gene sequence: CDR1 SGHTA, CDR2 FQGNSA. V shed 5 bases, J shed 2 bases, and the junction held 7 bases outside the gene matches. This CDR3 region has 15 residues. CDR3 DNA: TGTGCCAGCAGCCCAACGCGGGACAGGGCCTACGAGCAGTACTTC. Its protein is CASSPTRDRAYEQYF.

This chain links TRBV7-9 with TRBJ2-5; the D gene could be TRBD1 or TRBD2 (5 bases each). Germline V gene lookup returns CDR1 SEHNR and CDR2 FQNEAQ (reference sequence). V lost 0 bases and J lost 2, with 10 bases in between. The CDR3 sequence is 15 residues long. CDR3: CASSLALWGQETQYF. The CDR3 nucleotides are TGTGCCAGCAGCTTAGCGTTGTGGGGGCAAGAGACCCAGTACTTC.

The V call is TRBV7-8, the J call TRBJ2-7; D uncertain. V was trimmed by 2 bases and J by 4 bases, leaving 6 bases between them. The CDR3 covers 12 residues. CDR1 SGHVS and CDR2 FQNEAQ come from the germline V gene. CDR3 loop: CASSLQLYEQYF. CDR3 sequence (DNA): TGTGCCAGCAGCTTACAGCTTTACGAGCAGTACTTC.

The CDR3 DNA reads as TGTGCCAGCAGCTTAGAGACTTGGACAGGGGAGAGGAACGAGCAGTACTTC. This gives the protein CASSLETWTGERNEQYF. V is TRBV11-2 and J is TRBJ2-7; 9 nucleotides align to TRBD1. The germline CDR1 and CDR2 sequences are SGHAT and FQNNGV. V trimming: 0 bases; J trimming: 5 bases; junction bases outside the gene matches: 11. CDR3 size: 17 residues.

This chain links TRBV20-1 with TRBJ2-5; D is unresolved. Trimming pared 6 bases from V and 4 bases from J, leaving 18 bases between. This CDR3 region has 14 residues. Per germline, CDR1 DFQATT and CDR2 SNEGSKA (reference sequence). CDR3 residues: CSAPDGVRIETQYF. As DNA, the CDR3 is TGCAGTGCCCCCGATGGGGTCCGAATAGAGACCCAGTACTTC.

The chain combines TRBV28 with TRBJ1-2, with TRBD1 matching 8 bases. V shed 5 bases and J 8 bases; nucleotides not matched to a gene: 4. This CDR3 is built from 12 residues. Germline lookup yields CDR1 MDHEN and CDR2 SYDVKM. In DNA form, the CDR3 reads TGTGCCAGCAGTCGCAGGGGGCACGGCTACACCTTC. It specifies CASSRRGHGYTF.

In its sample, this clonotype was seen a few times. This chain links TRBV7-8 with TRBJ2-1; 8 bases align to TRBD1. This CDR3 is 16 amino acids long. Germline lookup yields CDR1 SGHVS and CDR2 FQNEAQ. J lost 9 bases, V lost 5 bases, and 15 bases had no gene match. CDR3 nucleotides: TGTGCCAGCAGCGTAAACAGGGGGTTCTCTAGGGCTGAGCAGTTCTTC. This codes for CASSVNRGFSRAEQFF.

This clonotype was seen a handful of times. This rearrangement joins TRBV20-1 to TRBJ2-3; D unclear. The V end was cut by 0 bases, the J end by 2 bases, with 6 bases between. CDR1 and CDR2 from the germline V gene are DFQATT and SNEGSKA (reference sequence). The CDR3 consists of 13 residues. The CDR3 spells CSARDPDTDTQYF. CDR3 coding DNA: TGCAGTGCTAGAGATCCGGACACAGATACGCAGTATTTT.

CDR3 region: CASSLRLGRSRGKNIQYF. In DNA form, the CDR3 reads TGTGCCAGCAGCTTAAGATTGGGGCGGAGCCGTGGCAAAAACATTCAGTACTTC. The chain is built from TRBV7-8 and TRBJ2-4, with D perhaps TRBD1 (5 bases). The CDR3 length is 18 residues. The germline V gene encodes CDR1 SGHVS and CDR2 FQNEAQ. V was shortened by 2 bases and J by 3 bases, with 20 bases between the two germline ends. The full variable domain, its missing parts supplied by reference TRBV7-8 and TRBJ2-4, is GAGVSQSPRYKVAKRGQDVALRCDPISGHVSLFWYQQALGQGPEFLTYFQNEAQLDKSGLPSDRFFAERPEGSVSTLKIQRTQQEDSAVYLCASSLRLGRSRGKNIQYFGAGTRLSVL.

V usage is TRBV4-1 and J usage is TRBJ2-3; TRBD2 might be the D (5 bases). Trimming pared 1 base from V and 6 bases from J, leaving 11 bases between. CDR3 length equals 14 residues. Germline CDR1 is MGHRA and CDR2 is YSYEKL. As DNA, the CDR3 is TGCGCCAGCAGCCAAGTTCCCGCGGGCGATACGCAGTATTTT. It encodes CASSQVPAGDTQYF.

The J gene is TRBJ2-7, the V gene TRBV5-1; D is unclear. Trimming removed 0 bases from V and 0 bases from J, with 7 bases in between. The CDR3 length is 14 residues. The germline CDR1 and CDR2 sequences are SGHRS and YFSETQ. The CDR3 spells CASSLALSSYEQYF. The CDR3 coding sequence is TGCGCCAGCAGCTTGGCCCTATCCTCCTACGAGCAGTACTTC.

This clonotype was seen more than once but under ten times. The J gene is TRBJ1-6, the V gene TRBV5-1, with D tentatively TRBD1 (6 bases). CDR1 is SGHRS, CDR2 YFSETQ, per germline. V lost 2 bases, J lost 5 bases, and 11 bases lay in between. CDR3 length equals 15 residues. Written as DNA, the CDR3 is TGCGCCAGCAGCTTACAGGGAACCAATAATTCACCCCTCCACTTT. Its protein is CASSLQGTNNSPLHF. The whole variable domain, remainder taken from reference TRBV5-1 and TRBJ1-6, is KAGVTQTPRYLIKTRGQQVTLSCSPISGHRSVSWYQQTPGQGLQFLFEYFSETQRNKGNFPGRFSGRQFSNSRSEMNVSTLELGDSALYLCASSLQGTNNSPLHFGNGTRLTVT.

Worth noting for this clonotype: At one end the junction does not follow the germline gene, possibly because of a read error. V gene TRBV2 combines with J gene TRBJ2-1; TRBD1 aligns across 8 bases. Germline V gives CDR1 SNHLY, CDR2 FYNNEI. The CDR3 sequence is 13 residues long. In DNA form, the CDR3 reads TGTGCCAGCAGAACTACAGGGGGAGAGCTGGAGGTCTTC. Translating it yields CASRTTGGELEVF.

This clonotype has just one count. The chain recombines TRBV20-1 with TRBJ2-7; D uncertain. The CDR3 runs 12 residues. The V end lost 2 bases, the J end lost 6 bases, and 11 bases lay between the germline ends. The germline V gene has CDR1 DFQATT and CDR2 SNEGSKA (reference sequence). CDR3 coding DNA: TGCAGTGCTAGATTAGAGACGAGCGAGCAGTACTTC. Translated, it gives CSARLETSEQYF.

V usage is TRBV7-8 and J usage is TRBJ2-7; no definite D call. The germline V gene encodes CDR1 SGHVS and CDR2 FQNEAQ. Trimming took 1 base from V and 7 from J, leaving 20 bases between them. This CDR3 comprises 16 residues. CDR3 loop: CASSLVPTAPPEEQYF. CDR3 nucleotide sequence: TGTGCCAGCAGCTTAGTTCCTACGGCTCCCCCGGAGGAGCAGTACTTC.

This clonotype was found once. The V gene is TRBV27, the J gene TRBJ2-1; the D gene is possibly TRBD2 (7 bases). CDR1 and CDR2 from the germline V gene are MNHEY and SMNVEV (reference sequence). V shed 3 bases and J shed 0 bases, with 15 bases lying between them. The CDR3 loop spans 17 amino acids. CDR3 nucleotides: TGTGCCAGCAGTTTCTCCCGGGGGGCGAGCTCCTACAATGAGCAGTTCTTC. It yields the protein CASSFSRGASSYNEQFF.

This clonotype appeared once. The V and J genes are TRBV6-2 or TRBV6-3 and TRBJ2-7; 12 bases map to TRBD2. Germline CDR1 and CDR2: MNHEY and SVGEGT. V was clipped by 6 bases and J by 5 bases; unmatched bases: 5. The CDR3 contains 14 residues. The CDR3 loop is CASRLAGGRNEQYF. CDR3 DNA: TGTGCCAGCAGACTAGCGGGAGGAAGAAACGAGCAGTACTTC.

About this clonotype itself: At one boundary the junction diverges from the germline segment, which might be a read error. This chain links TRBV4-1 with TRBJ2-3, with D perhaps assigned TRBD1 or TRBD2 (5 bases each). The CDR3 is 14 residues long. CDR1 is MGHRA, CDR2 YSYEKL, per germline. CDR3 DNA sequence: TGCGCCAGCAGCCACCGGGGCAGCACAGATACACAGTATTTT. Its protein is CASSHRGSTDTQYF.

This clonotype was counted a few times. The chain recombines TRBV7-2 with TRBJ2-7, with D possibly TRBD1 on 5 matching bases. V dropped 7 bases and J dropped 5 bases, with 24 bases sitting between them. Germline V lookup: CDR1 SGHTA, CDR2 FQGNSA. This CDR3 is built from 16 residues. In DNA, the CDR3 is TGTGCCAGCATTAAAAGGGGTAGAGCTCCCTTTGACGAGCAGTACTTC. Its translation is CASIKRGRAPFDEQYF.

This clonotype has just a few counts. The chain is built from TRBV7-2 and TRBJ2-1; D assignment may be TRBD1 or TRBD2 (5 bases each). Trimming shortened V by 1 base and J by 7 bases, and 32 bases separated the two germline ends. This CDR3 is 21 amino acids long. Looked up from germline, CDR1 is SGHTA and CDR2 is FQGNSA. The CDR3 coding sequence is TGTGCCAGCAGCTTAGTCGGACGACCCGGATGGGACCCAGGTTTAAGGAATGAGCAGTTCTTC. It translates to CASSLVGRPGWDPGLRNEQFF. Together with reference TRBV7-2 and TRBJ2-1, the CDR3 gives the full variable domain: GAGVSQSPSNKVTEKGKDVELRCDPISGHTALYWYRQSLGQGLEFLIYFQGNSAPDKSGLPSDRFSAERTGGSVSTLTIQRTQQEDSAVYLCASSLVGRPGWDPGLRNEQFFGPGTRLTVL.

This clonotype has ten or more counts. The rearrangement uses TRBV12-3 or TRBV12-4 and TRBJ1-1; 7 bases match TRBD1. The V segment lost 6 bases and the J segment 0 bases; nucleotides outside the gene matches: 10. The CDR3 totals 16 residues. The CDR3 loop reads CASSTRDRSMNTEAFF. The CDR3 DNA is TGTGCCAGCAGCACTCGGGACAGAAGTATGAACACTGAAGCTTTCTTT.